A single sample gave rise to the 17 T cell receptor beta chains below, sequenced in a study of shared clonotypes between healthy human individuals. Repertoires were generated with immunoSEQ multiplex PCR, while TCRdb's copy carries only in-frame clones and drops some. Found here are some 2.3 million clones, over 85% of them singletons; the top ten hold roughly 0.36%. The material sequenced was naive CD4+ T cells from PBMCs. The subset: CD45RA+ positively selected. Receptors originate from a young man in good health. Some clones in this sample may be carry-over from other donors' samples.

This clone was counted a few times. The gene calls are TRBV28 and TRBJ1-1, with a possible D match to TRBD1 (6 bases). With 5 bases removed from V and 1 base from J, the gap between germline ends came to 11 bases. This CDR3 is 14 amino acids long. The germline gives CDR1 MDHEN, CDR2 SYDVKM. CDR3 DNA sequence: TGTGCCAGCAGTCCGCGGACAGCGAACACTGAAGCTTTCTTT. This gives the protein CASSPRTANTEAFF.

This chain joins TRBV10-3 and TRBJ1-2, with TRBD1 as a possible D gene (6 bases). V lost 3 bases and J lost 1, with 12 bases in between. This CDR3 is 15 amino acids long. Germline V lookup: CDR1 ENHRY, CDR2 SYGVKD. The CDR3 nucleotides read TGTGCCATCAGTGATTCGGGGGCTGATAACTATGGCTACACCTTC. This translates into CAISDSGADNYGYTF.

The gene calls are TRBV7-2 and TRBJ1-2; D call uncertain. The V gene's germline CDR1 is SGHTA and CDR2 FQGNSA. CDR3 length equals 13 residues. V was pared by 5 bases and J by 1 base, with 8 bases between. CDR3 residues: CASSPDGNYGYTF. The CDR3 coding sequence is TGTGCCAGCAGCCCGGACGGTAACTATGGCTACACCTTC.

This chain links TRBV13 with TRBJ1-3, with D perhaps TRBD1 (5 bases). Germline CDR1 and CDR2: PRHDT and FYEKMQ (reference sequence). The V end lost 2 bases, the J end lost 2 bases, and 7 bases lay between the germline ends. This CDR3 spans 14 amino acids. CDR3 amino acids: CASSLRGAGNTIYF. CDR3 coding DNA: TGTGCCAGCAGCTTAAGGGGAGCTGGAAACACCATATATTTT.

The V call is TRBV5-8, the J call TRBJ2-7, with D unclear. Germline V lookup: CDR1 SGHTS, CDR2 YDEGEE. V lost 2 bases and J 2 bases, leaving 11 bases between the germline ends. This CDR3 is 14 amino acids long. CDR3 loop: CASSLGFYTYEQYF. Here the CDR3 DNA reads TGTGCCAGCAGCTTAGGATTTTATACCTACGAGCAGTACTTC.

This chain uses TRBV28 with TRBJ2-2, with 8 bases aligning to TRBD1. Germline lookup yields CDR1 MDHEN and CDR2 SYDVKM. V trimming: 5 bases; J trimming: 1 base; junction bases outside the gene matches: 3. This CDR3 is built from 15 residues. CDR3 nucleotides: TGTGCCAGCAGTCTGGACAGGGTGAACACCGGGGAGCTGTTTTTT. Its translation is CASSLDRVNTGELFF.

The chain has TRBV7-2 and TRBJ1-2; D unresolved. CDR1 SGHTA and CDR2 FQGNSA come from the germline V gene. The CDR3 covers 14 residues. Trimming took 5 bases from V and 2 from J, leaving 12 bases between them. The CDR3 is CASSTGVRNYGYTF. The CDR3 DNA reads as TGTGCCAGCAGCACCGGGGTGAGGAACTATGGCTACACCTTC. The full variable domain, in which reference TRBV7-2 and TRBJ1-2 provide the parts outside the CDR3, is GAGVSQSPSNKVTEKGKDVELRCDPISGHTALYWYRQSLGQGLEFLIYFQGNSAPDKSGLPSDRFSAERTGGSVSTLTIQRTQQEDSAVYLCASSTGVRNYGYTFGSGTRLTVV.

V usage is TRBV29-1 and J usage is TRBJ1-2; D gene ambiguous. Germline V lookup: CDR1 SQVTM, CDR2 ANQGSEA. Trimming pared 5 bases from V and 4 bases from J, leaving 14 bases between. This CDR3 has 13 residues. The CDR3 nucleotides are TGCAGCGTTTCCCCCGGCTCCGGCTATGGCTACACCTTC. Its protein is CSVSPGSGYGYTF.

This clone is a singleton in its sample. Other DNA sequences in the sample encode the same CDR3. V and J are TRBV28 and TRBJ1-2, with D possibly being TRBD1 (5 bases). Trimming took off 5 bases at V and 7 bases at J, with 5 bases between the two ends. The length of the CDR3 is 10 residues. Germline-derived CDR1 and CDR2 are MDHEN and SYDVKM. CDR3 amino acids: CASSGGGYTF. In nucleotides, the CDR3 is TGTGCCAGCAGTGGGGGTGGCTACACCTTC.

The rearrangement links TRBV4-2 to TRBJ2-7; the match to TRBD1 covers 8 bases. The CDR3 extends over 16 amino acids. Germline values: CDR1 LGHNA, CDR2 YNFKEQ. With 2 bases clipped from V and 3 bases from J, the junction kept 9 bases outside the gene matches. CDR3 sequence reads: CASSQNRGFLLYEQYF. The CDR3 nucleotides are TGTGCCAGCAGCCAAAACAGGGGGTTTCTTCTCTACGAGCAGTACTTC.

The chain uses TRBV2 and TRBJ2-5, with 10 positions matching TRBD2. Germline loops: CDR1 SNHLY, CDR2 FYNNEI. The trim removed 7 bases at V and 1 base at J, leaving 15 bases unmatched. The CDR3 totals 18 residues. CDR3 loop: CASTRRPAGGRAQETQYF. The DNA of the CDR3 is TGTGCCAGCACCCGGAGACCAGCGGGAGGGAGGGCCCAAGAGACCCAGTACTTC.

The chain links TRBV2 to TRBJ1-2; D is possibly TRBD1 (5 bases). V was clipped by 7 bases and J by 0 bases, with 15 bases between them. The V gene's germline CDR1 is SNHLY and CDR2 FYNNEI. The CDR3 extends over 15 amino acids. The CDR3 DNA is TGTGCCAGCAAGATTGTAGACAGCTCTAACTATGGCTACACCTTC. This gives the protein CASKIVDSSNYGYTF.

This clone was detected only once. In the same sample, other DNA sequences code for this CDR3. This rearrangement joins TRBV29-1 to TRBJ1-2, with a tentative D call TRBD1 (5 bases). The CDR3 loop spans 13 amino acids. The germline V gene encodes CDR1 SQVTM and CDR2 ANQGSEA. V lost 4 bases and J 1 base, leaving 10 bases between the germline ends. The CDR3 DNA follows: TGCAGCGTTGGAACAGGAGTTAACTATGGCTACACCTTC. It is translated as CSVGTGVNYGYTF.

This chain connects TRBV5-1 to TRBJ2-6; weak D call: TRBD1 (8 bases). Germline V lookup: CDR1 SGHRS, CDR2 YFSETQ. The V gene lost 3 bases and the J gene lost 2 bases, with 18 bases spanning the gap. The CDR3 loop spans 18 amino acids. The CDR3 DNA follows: TGCGCCAGCAGCTCCGGACAGGGTCTAGCGGCTGGGGCCAACGTCCTGACTTTC. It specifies CASSSGQGLAAGANVLTF.

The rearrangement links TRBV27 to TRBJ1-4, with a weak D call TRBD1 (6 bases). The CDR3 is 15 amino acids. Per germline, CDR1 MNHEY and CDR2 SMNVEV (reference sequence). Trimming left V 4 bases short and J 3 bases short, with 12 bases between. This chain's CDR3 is CASSSGGASNEKLFF. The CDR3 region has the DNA TGTGCCAGCAGTTCGGGGGGGGCTTCTAATGAAAAACTGTTTTTT.

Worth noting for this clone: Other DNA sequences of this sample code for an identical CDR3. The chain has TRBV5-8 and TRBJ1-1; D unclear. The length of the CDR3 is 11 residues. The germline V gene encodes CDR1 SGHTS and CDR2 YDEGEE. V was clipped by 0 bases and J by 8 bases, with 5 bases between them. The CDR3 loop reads CASSLVREAFF. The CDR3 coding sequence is TGTGCCAGCAGCTTGGTCAGGGAAGCTTTCTTT.

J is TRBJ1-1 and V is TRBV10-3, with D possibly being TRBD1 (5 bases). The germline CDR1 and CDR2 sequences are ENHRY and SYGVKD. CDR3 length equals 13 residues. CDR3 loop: CGSGGGRGTEAFF. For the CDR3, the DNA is TGTGGGAGTGGTGGGGGAAGAGGCACTGAAGCTTTCTTT.